These T cell receptor beta chains were read from a single sample in a study of blood T cell repertoires in COVID-19. TCRdb's copy holds only in-frame clones and misses some; the assay was immunoSEQ multiplex PCR. The sample carries 200,000 or so clones, around 89% recorded once. Sequences were obtained from PBMCs or T cells enriched from blood (not recorded which). Receptors originate from a woman between 18 and 30 years old who had recovered from COVID-19. The CDR3 runs from the conserved cysteine through the conserved F or W. The order of the fields is V gene, D gene, clone size, J gene, CDR3 DNA, CDR3 protein. A D gene is named only where the DNA matches it firmly. Clone size, where shown, is once, few, many, or a class for clones that have expanded.

TRBV28,NA,NA,TRBJ1-4,TGTGCCAGCAGTTTGGGAGGGCAGGCTAGGAAACTGTTTTTT,CASSLGGQARKLFF
TRBV10-1,NA,NA,TRBJ2-1,TGCGCCAGCAGTGACAACTTGTATGAGCAGTTCTTC,CASSDNLYEQFF
TRBV24-1,NA,NA,TRBJ1-4,TGTGCCACCAGTGGTCTCGGGAGACACGGACTAGGACGTAAGGGGGAAAAACTGTTTTTT,CATSGLGRHGLGRKGEKLFF
TRBV5-4,NA,NA,TRBJ1-1,TGTGCCAGCAGCTTGACAGGAGCCATGAACACTGAAGCTTTCTTT,CASSLTGAMNTEAFF
TRBV7-9,NA,NA,TRBJ2-4,TGTGCCAGCAGCTTGGCGGGTGGGGACATTCAGTACTTC,CASSLAGGDIQYF
TRBV20-1,NA,NA,TRBJ1-4,TGCAGTGCGCCAGCGAATGAAAAACTGTTTTTT,CSAPANEKLFF
TRBV10-3,NA,NA,TRBJ2-2,TGTGCCATCACGGCGGCATCCGGGGAGCTGTTTTTT,CAITAASGELFF
TRBV5-1,NA,NA,TRBJ2-2,TGCGCCAGCAGCTTGTTCCCCGAGTCAAACACCGGGGAGCTGTTTTTT,CASSLFPESNTGELFF
TRBV5-6,NA,NA,TRBJ1-6,TGTGCCAGCAGCGCGGGGGTTAATTCACCCCTCCACTTT,CASSAGVNSPLHF
TRBV7-2,NA,NA,TRBJ1-1,TGTGCCAGCAGCTTATGGAGACGGGAGGACACTGAAGCTTTCTTT,CASSLWRREDTEAFF
TRBV18,TRBD1,NA,TRBJ1-2,TGTGCCAGCTCACCACCGGCAGGGGGAAACGTCTATGGCTACACCTTC,CASSPPAGGNVYGYTF
TRBV7-9,NA,NA,TRBJ2-1,TGTGCCAGCAGCTTTCGACTAGAGGAGCAGTTCTTC,CASSFRLEEQFF
TRBV27,TRBD1,NA,TRBJ1-2,TGTGCCAGCAGTGACCAGGGGGCTGATGGCTACACCTTC,CASSDQGADGYTF
TRBV4-1,NA,NA,TRBJ2-3,TGCGCCAGCAGCCACCCTGACAGGGCCGGGGGGGTTAGCACAGATACGCAGTATTTT,CASSHPDRAGGVSTDTQYF
TRBV6-5,NA,NA,TRBJ2-5,TGTGCCAGCAGCCCCCGCGACCTACGGGGAGAGACCCAGTACTTC,CASSPRDLRGETQYF
TRBV6-8,TRBD1,NA,TRBJ1-6,TGTGCCAGCAGTTCAAGGGACAGGGGTCCTACCCTTTCACCCCTCCACTTT,CASSSRDRGPTLSPLHF
TRBV30,NA,NA,TRBJ1-5,TGTGCCTGGGACGCAGCCAGGGGCAATCAGCCCCAGCATTTT,CAWDAARGNQPQHF
TRBV21-1,NA,once,TRBJ2-1,TGTGCCAGCAGCAAGCGAGGACTAGCGGGGGGCCGTGTGAAATACAATGAGCAGTTCTTC,CASSKRGLAGGRVKYNEQFF
TRBV30,TRBD1,NA,TRBJ1-5,TGTGCCTGGGCAGGGGGCTCTAATCAGCCCCAGCATTTT,CAWAGGSNQPQHF
TRBV2,TRBD1,NA,TRBJ2-4,TGTGCCAGCAGTGATTATAGGGGACAGGGCCGTAACATTCAGTACTTC,CASSDYRGQGRNIQYF
TRBV11-2,TRBD1,NA,TRBJ2-2,TGTGCCAGCAGCTCGGGACAGGTCATCCGAGCGAACACCGGGGAGCTGTTTTTT,CASSSGQVIRANTGELFF
TRBV6-5,TRBD1,NA,TRBJ2-1,TGTGCCAGCAGGCCTGGGACAGATACCTACAATGAGCAGTTCTTC,CASRPGTDTYNEQFF
TRBV2,NA,NA,TRBJ1-5,TGTGCCAGCAGTATACGGAATCAGCCCCAGCATTTT,CASSIRNQPQHF
TRBV5-1,NA,NA,TRBJ2-2,TGCGCCAGCAGCCTGGACACATCGAACACCGGGGAGCTGTTTTTT,CASSLDTSNTGELFF
TRBV5-1,NA,once,TRBJ1-1,TGCGCCAGCAGCAGCGGAAGAGCTAGTACTGAAGCTTTCTTT,CASSSGRASTEAFF
TRBV28,NA,NA,TRBJ1-2,TGTGCCAGCAGTTCCCCCGACATAAACGGCTACACCTTC,CASSSPDINGYTF
TRBV5-4,NA,NA,TRBJ1-1,TGTGCCAGCAGCCAGGCCGCCTCGTGGATGAACACTGAAGCTTTCTTT,CASSQAASWMNTEAFF
TRBV29-1,TRBD2,NA,TRBJ2-1,TGCAGCGTTGAAGGTTTAACTAGCGGGTATTACAATGAGCAGTTCTTC,CSVEGLTSGYYNEQFF
TRBV4-1,TRBD1,once,TRBJ2-7,TGCGCCAGCAGCCCCCCTCGGACAGGGGGCGAGCAGTACTTC,CASSPPRTGGEQYF
TRBV29-1,TRBD1,few,TRBJ1-2,TGCAGCGTAAGAGTCCCGGGACAGGGGAACTATGGCTACACCTTC,CSVRVPGQGNYGYTF
TRBV7-9,NA,few,TRBJ2-1,TGTGCCAGCAGATGGGGCAGCAACAATGAGCAGTTCTTC,CASRWGSNNEQFF
TRBV27,NA,NA,TRBJ2-7,TGTGCCAGCAGTTTAAAGGGACACTCGATCTACGAGCAGTACTTC,CASSLKGHSIYEQYF
TRBV30,TRBD1,NA,TRBJ1-6,TGTGCCTGGATTTCCGGGACAGGGCTCTCCTATAATTCACCCCTCCACTTT,CAWISGTGLSYNSPLHF
TRBV6-5,NA,once,TRBJ1-1,TGTGCCAGCAGTTACGACACCATGAACACTGAAGCTTTCTTT,CASSYDTMNTEAFF
TRBV30,NA,NA,TRBJ2-7,TGTGCCTGGAAGGTGAGACAGACCTACGAGCAGTACTTC,CAWKVRQTYEQYF
TRBV2,TRBD1,NA,TRBJ2-7,TGTGCCAGCAGTTCGACAGGGGACCTTTACGAGCAGTACTTC,CASSSTGDLYEQYF
TRBV1,NA,NA,TRBJ2-1,TGCACCAGCAGCCAAGCCCCAGCGGGAGAGTACAATGAGCAGTTCTTC,CTSSQAPAGEYNEQFF
TRBV5-6,NA,NA,TRBJ1-4,TGTGCCAGCAGCATATTAACGGGGAATAATGAAAAACTGTTTTTT,CASSILTGNNEKLFF
TRBV19,NA,NA,TRBJ2-2,TGTGCCAGTAGTATATCGGTCACCGGGGAGCTGTTTTTT,CASSISVTGELFF
TRBV6-5,TRBD2,NA,TRBJ2-3,TGTGCCAGCAGTTACCGAGCTAGCGGGGGCTTAGATACGCAGTATTTT,CASSYRASGGLDTQYF
TRBV5-4,NA,NA,TRBJ2-7,TGTGCCAGCAGCTCCCTGTCGAACAGAATCTACGAGCAGTACTTC,CASSSLSNRIYEQYF
TRBV19,NA,NA,TRBJ1-1,TGTGCCAGTAGTATTTCCAGGAGGACTGAAGCTTTCTTT,CASSISRRTEAFF
TRBV10-1,TRBD1,NA,TRBJ2-5,TGCGCCAGCAGTGCCCTCAGGGGGCTGGAGACCCAGTACTTC,CASSALRGLETQYF
TRBV4-2,TRBD2,NA,TRBJ2-3,TGTGCCAGCAGCCAAGGGACCGTCGGGGGGGCGGCAGATACGCAGTATTTT,CASSQGTVGGAADTQYF
TRBV6-6,NA,NA,TRBJ2-3,TGTGCCAGCAGTTACTCGATTGCGGGGCACACAGATACGCAGTATTTT,CASSYSIAGHTDTQYF
TRBV28,NA,NA,TRBJ2-3,TGTGCCAGCAGTTCCCTCTCCGGGAGCACAGATACGCAGTATTTT,CASSSLSGSTDTQYF